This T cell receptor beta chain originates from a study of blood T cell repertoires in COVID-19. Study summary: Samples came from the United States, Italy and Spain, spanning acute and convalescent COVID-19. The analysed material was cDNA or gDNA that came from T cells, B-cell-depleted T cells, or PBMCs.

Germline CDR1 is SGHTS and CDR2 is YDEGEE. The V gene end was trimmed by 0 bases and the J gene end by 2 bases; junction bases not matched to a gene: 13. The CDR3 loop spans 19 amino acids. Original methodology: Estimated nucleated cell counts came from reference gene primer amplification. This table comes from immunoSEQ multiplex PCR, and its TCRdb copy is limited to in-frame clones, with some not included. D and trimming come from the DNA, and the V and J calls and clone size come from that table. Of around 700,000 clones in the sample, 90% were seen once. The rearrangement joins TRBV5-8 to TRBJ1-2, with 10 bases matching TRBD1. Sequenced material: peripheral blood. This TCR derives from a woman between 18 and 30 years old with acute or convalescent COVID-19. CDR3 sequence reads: CASSLGVRWGQGFNYGYTF. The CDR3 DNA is TGTGCCAGCAGCTTGGGAGTTCGGTGGGGACAGGGGTTCAACTATGGCTACACCTTC.